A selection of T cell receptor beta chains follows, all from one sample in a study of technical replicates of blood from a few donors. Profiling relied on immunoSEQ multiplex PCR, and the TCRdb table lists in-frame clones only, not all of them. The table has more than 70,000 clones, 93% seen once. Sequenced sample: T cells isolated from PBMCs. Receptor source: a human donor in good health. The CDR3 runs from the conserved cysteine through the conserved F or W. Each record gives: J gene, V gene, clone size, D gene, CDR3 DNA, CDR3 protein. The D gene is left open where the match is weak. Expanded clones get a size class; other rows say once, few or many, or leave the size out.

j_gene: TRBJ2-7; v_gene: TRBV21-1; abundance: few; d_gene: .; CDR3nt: TGTGCCAGCAGCGAACAGGGCTTACGCGAGCAGTACTTC; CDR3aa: CASSEQGLREQYF
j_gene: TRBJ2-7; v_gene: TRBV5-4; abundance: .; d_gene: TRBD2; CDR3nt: TGTGCCAGCAGCCCGGGACTAGCGGAGGGCGAGCAGTACTTC; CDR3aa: CASSPGLAEGEQYF
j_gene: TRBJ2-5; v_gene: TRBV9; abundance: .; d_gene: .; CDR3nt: TGTGCCAGCAGCCCCGGGCTCCTAGCTCAAGAGACCCAGTACTTC; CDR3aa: CASSPGLLAQETQYF
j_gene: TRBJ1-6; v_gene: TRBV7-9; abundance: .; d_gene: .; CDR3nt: TGTGCCAGCAGCCCCCCCGGACAGCTCTCCCCCCTCCACTTT; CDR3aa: CASSPPGQLSPLHF
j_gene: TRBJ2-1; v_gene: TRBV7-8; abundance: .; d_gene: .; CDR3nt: TGTGCCAGCAGCGCTAGCCCCCTGTCCTACAATGAGCAGTTCTTC; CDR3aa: CASSASPLSYNEQFF
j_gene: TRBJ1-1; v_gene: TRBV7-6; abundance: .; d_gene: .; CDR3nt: TGTGCCAGCAGCTTAGGCGCAGGGCTGAACACTGAAGCTTTCTTT; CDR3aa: CASSLGAGLNTEAFF
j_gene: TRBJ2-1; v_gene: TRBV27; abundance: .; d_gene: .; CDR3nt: TGTGCCAGCAGGGACTACGATGAGCAGTTCTTC; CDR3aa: CASRDYDEQFF
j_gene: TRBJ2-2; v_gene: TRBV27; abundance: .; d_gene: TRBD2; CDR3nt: TGTGCCAGCAGTCCCGGGACTAGCGGGTCGAACACCGGGGAGCTGTTTTTT; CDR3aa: CASSPGTSGSNTGELFF
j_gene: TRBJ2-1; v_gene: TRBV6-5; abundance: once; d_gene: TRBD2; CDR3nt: TGTGCCAGCAGTTTCGAAACTAGCGCCAATGAGCAGTTCTTC; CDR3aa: CASSFETSANEQFF
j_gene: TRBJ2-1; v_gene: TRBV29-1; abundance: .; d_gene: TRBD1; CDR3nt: TGCAGCGTTGAGATCTGGACAGGTTACAATGAGCAGTTCTTC; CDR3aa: CSVEIWTGYNEQFF
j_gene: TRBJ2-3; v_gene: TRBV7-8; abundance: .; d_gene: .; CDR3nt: TGTGCCAGCAGCTTACCCGGCACAGATACGCAGTATTTT; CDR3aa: CASSLPGTDTQYF
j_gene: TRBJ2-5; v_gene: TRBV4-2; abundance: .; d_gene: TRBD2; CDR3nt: TGTGCCAGCAGCCAAGATCGAGCGGGAGGGGGTGAGACCCAGTACTTC; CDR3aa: CASSQDRAGGGETQYF
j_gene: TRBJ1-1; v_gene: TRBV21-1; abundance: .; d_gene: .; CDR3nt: TGTGCCAGCAGCAAGGTAAAGTCCGCGGGTGGTGGGGACACTGAAGCTTTCTTT; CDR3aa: CASSKVKSAGGGDTEAFF
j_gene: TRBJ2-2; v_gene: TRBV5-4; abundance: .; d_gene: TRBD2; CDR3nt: TGTGCCAGCAGCTTGGGGGATACTAGCGGCCTGAACACCGGGGAGCTGTTTTTT; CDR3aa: CASSLGDTSGLNTGELFF
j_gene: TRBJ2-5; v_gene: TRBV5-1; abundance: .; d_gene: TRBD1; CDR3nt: TGCGCCAGCAGCTTGAGGGACAGGGGCCAAGAGACCCAGTACTTC; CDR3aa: CASSLRDRGQETQYF
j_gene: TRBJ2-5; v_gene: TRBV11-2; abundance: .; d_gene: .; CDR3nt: TGTGCCAGCAGCTTATCAGACAGGAGAGAGACCCAGTACTTC; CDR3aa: CASSLSDRRETQYF
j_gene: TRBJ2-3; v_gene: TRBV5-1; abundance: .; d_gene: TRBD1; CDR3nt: TGCGCCAGCAGCTTTGGGACAGGGGGGACAGATACGCAGTATTTT; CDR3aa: CASSFGTGGTDTQYF
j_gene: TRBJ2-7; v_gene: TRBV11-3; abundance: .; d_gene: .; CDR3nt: TGTGCCAGCAGCTTGGGCGGGAAGTACGAGCAGTACTTC; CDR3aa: CASSLGGKYEQYF
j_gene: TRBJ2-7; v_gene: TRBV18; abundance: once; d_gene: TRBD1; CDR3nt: TGTGCCAGCTCACCAGGGACAGATCCCTACGAGCAGTACTTC; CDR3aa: CASSPGTDPYEQYF
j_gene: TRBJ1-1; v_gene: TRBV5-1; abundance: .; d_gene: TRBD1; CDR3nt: TGCGCCAGCAGCTCGGGTGACAGGGTTGGGACTGAAGCTTTCTTT; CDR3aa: CASSSGDRVGTEAFF
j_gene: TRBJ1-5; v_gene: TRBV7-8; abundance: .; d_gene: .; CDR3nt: TGTGCCAGCAGCTCCTCGCGTTTGATTGGAGGGAGCAATCAGCCCCAGCATTTT; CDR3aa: CASSSSRLIGGSNQPQHF
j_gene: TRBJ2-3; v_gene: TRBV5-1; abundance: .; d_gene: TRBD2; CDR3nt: TGCGCCAGCAGCCGTACTAGCGGGAGGGCCATAGATACGCAGTATTTT; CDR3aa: CASSRTSGRAIDTQYF
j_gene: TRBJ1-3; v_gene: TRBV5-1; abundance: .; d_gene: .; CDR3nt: TGCGCCAGCAGCTTGGAGGGGTTATCGGGAAACACCATATATTTT; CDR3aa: CASSLEGLSGNTIYF
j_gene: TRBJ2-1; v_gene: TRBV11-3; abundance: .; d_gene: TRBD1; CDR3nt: TGTGCCAGCAGCTTCTCGACAGGGGGCGATGAGCAGTTCTTC; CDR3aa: CASSFSTGGDEQFF
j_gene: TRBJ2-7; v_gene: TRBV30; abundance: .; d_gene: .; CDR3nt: TGTGCCTGGAGTACCCCCGGGGGAACCCCCTACGAGCAGTACTTC; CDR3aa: CAWSTPGGTPYEQYF
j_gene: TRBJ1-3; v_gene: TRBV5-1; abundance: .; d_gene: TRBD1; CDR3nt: TGCGCCAGCAGCTTGGCCGGACAGGGGTTTGGAAACACCATATATTTT; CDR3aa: CASSLAGQGFGNTIYF
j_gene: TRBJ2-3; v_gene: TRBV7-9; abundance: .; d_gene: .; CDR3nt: TGTGCCAGCAGCCATACCCCCGCCAGGATGCCTGGCACAGATACGCAGTATTTT; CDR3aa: CASSHTPARMPGTDTQYF
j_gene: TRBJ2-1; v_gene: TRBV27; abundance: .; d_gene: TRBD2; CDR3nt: TGTGCCAGCAGTTCAAGCGGGATCAATGAGCAGTTCTTC; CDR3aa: CASSSSGINEQFF
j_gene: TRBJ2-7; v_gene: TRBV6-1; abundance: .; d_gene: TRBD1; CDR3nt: TGTGCCAGCTGGGACAGGGGGCTCGACGAGCAGTACTTC; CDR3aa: CASWDRGLDEQYF
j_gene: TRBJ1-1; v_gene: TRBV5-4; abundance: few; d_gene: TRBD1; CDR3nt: TGTGCCAGCAATAAACAGGGGTCTGTCACTGAAGCTTTCTTT; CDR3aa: CASNKQGSVTEAFF
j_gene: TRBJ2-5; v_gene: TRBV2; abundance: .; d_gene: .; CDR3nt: TGTGCCAGCACTGAGGGGAGCGAGACCCAGTACTTC; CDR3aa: CASTEGSETQYF
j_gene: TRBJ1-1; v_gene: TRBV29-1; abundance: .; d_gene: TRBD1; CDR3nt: TGCAGCGTGGGAAGGGGGCGATACACTGAAGCTTTCTTT; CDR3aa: CSVGRGRYTEAFF
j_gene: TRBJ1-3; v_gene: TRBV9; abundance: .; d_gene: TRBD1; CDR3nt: TGTGCCAGCAGCATTGACAGGGACAACACCATATATTTT; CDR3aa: CASSIDRDNTIYF
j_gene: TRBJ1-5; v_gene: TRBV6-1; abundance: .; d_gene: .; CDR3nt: TGTGCCAGCAGTGAGAGCAGACATAGCAATCAGCCCCAGCATTTT; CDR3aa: CASSESRHSNQPQHF
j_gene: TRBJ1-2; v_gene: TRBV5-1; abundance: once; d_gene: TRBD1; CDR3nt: TGCGCCAGCAGCTTCCCGCAGGGGGGTGGCTACACCTTC; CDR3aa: CASSFPQGGGYTF
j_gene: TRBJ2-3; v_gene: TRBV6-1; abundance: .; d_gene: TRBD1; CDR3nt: TGTGCCAGCAGTGAAGACAGGGGTACGCAGTATTTT; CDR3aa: CASSEDRGTQYF
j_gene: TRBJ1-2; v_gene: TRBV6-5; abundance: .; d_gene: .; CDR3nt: TGTGCCAGCAGTTACTCGCCCGCGAGTTATTACTACACCTTC; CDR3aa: CASSYSPASYYYTF
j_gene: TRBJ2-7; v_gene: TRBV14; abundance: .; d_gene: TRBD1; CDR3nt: TGTGCCAGCAGCCCGATAGGACAGGGCTCCTACGAGCAGTACTTC; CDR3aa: CASSPIGQGSYEQYF
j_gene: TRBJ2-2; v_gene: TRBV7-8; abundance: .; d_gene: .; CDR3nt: TGTGCCAGCAGCTTAGGGGGGGTTCCCACCGGGGAGCTGTTTTTT; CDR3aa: CASSLGGVPTGELFF
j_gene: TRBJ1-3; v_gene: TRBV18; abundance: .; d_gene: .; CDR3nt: TGTGCCAGCTCACCAAAGAGGAGCAGCTCTGGAAACACCATATATTTT; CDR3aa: CASSPKRSSSGNTIYF
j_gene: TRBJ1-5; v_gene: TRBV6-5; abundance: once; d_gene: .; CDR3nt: TGTGCCAGCAGTCTCAGGGAGGGCGGCCAGCCCCAGCATTTT; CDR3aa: CASSLREGGQPQHF
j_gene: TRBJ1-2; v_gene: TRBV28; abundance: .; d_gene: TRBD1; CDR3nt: TGTGCCAGCAGGGACTCGGACAGGAACTATGGCTACACCTTC; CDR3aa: CASRDSDRNYGYTF
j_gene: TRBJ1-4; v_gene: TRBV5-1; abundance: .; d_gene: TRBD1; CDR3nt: TGCGCCAGCAGCTTTGGACAGGGGGGTGAAAAACTGTTTTTT; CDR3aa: CASSFGQGGEKLFF
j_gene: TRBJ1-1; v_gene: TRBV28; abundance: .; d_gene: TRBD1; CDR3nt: TGTGCCAGCAGCCCCACCTGGGACAGGGGGCGCGTAACTGAAGCTTTCTTT; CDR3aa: CASSPTWDRGRVTEAFF
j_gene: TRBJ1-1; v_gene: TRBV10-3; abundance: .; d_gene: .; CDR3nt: TGTGCCATCGGGTACCAGGCGAACACTGAAGCTTTCTTT; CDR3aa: CAIGYQANTEAFF
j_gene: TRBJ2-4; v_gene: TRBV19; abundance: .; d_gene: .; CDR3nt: TGTGCCAGTAGTTGGGGGGTGTCCAAAAACATTCAGTACTTC; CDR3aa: CASSWGVSKNIQYF
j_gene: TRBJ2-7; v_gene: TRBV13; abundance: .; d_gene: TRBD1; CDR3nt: TGTGCCAGCAGCTTAGAGGGGGGACAGGGGGCCTACGAGCAGTACTTC; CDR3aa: CASSLEGGQGAYEQYF
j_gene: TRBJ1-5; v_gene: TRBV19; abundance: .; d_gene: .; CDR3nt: TGTGCCAGTAGTATAGATCCTGGGGGGTCCCATCAGCCCCAGCATTTT; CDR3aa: CASSIDPGGSHQPQHF
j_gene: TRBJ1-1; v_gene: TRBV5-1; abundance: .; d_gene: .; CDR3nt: TGCGCCAGCAGCTTGGTAGGAGGGGCTAACACTGAAGCTTTCTTT; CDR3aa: CASSLVGGANTEAFF
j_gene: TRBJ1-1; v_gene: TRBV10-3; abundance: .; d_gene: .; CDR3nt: TGTGCCATCAGAGTATCGGACACGAACACTGAAGCTTTCTTT; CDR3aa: CAIRVSDTNTEAFF